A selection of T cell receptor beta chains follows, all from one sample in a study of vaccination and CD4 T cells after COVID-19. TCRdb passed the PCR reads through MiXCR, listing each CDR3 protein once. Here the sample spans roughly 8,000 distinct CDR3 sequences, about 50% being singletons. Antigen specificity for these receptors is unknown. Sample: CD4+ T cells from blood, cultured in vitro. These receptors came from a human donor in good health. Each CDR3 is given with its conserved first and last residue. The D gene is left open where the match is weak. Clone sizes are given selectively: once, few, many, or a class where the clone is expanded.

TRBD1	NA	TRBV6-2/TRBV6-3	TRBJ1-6	TGTGCCAGCAGTTACTTCAGGGGGGGATCCGAGCTCCACTTT	CASSYFRGGSELHF
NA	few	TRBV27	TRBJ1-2	TGTGCCAGCAGGCACCCGGGGACGGAAGGCTACACCTTC	CASRHPGTEGYTF
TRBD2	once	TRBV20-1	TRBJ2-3	TGCAGTGCCACCAGAGCGGGGGGAGATACGCAGTATTTT	CSATRAGGDTQYF
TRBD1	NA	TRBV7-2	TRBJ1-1	TGTGCCAGCAGCCCGGGACAGTCGAACACTGAAGCTTTCTTT	CASSPGQSNTEAFF
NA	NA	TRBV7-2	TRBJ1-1	TGTGCCAGCAGCTTACGAGGGTACGGCCAGGAAGCTTTCTTT	CASSLRGYGQEAFF
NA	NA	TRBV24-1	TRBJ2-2	TGTGCCACCAGTGCTGCCGGGACCCCTCGTAGGACCGGGGAGCTGTTTTTT	CATSAAGTPRRTGELFF
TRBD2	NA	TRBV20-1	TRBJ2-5	TGCAGTGGGAACGGGGGAGGGAGTTCGAGAAAAGCGGGGCGTGGTCAGACCCAGTACTTC	CSGNGGGSSRKAGRGQTQYF
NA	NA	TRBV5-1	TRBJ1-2	TGCGCCAGCAGCCGCGAAGCTTCGACAGCTAACTATGGCTACACCTTC	CASSREASTANYGYTF
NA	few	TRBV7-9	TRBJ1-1	TGTGCCAGCAGCCCCAAGGGGGGGGCGGCTGAAGCTTTCTTT	CASSPKGGAAEAFF
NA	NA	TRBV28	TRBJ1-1	TGTGCCAGCAGTTTTCCGGGGGTAAAGAACACTGAAGCTTTCTTT	CASSFPGVKNTEAFF
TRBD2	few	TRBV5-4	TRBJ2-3	TGTGCCAGCAGCCCCGGACTAGCGGGGGGGCCATACGATACGCAGTATTTT	CASSPGLAGGPYDTQYF
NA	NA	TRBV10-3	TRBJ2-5	TGTGCCATCGGGGGGCTGTCCGTGGGGGAGACCCAGTACTTC	CAIGGLSVGETQYF
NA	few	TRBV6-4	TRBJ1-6	TGTGCCAGCAGGAGGGCAGCGACCTATAATTCACCCCTCCACTTT	CASRRAATYNSPLHF
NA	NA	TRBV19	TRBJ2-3	TGTGCCAGTAGTCCCAATGGGGTCTTCGCTGGGACAGATACGCAGTATTTT	CASSPNGVFAGTDTQYF
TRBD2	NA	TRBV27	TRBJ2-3	TGTGCCAGCACGAGGAGAGCGGGAGGAGACTCTAGCACAGATACGCAGTATTTT	CASTRRAGGDSSTDTQYF
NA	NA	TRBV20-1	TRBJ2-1	TGCAGTGCTAGAAGAAGGGACCATTACAATGAGCAGTTCTTC	CSARRRDHYNEQFF
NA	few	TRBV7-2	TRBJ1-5	TGTGCCAGCAGCTTAGAGGCAGGGTGGCAGCCCCAGCATTTT	CASSLEAGWQPQHF
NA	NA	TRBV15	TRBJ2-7	TGTGCCACCAGCAGGGGGCGAGACACCTACGAGCAGTACTTC	CATSRGRDTYEQYF
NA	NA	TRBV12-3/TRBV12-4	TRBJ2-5	TGTGCCAGCAGCCGCGGCGAGACCCAGTACTTC	CASSRGETQYF
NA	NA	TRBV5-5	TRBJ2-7	TGTGCCAGCAGCTTGCTCCGGGGGTCATACGAGCAGTACTTC	CASSLLRGSYEQYF
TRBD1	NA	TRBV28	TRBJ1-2	TGTGCCAGCAGTTCCATTTACCGGGACAGGGATGGCTACACCTTC	CASSSIYRDRDGYTF
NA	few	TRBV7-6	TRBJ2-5	TGTGCCAGCAGCATGCTACGGATGGAGACCCAGTACTTC	CASSMLRMETQYF
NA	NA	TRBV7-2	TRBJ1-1	TGTGCCAGCAGCTCAAGGGGGGGAGCAGGGAACACTGAAGCTTTCTTT	CASSSRGGAGNTEAFF
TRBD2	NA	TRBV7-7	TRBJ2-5	TGTGCCAGCAGCCTAGGGACTAGCGGGGGTATGGAGACCCAGTACTTC	CASSLGTSGGMETQYF
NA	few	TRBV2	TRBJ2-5	TGTGCCAGCAGTGGAGGTACCGCACCACCCGGGGGAATGGAGACCCAGTACTTC	CASSGGTAPPGGMETQYF
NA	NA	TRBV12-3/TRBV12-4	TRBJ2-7	TGTGCCAGCAGTTTAGCGACGGGTCCTAATCCCCACTACTACGAGCAGTACTTC	CASSLATGPNPHYYEQYF
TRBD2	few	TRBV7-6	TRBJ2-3	TGTGCCAGCAGCTTAGTCGTGGGGGGTAGCGGGGTAAGCACAGATACGCAGTATTTT	CASSLVVGGSGVSTDTQYF
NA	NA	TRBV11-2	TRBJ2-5	TGTGCCAGCAGCTCTTACCCCGGAGAGACCCAGTACTTC	CASSSYPGETQYF
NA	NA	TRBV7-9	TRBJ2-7	TGTGCCAGCAGCCCCAATCGGCACGAGCAGTACTTC	CASSPNRHEQYF
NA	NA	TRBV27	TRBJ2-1	TGTGCCAGCAGTTCCCCCTCCTACAATGAGCAGTTCTTC	CASSSPSYNEQFF
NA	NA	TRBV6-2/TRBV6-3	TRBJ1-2	TGTGCCAGCAGTTACGGGCAGCCGAACTATGGCTACACCTTC	CASSYGQPNYGYTF
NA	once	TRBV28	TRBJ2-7	TGTGCCAGCAGTCCCCTCGCCTGGGGGGGGGGCGTAAGGGTGTACGAGCAGTACTTC	CASSPLAWGGGVRVYEQYF
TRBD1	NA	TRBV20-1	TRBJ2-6	TGCAGTGCCACGACAGGGAGCGGGGCCAACGTCCTGACTTTC	CSATTGSGANVLTF
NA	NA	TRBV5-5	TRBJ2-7	TGTGCCAGCGGCTTGCTCCGGGGGTCATACGAGCAGTACTTC	CASGLLRGSYEQYF
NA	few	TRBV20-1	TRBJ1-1	TGCAGTGCCAGACAGGCGGGGTACACTGAAGCTTTCTTT	CSARQAGYTEAFF
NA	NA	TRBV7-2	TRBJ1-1	TGTGCCAGCAGTATACGGCAGCCCGATTACGGAGCTTTCTTT	CASSIRQPDYGAFF
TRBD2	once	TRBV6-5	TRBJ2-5	TGTGCCAGCAGTTACGGGCTAGCGGGGCGCCAAGAGACCCAGTACTTC	CASSYGLAGRQETQYF
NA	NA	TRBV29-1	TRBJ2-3	TGCAGCGTTGGGGTTAGCACAGATACGCAGTATTTT	CSVGVSTDTQYF
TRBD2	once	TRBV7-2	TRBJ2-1	TGTGCCAGCAGCTGGGTAGCGGGAGATTTCAATGAGCAGTTCTTC	CASSWVAGDFNEQFF
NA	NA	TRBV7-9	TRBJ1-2	TGTGCCAGCAGCTTAGTCCATCATGGCTACACCTTC	CASSLVHHGYTF
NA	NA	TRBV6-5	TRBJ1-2	TGTGTCAGCAGTTACGACCTTTGGGGAGGTAACTATGGCTACACCTTC	CVSSYDLWGGNYGYTF
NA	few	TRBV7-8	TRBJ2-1	TGTGCCAGCAGCTTACGGACTACCACCTACAATGAGCAGTTCTTC	CASSLRTTTYNEQFF
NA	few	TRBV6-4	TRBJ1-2	TGTGCCAGCAGTGACGGAGCAGGGTTTTCGTACGGCTACACCTTC	CASSDGAGFSYGYTF
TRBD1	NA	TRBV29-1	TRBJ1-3	TGCAGCGTTGAAGACCTCCAGGGGGCCTCGCCTTCTGGAAACACCATATATTTT	CSVEDLQGASPSGNTIYF
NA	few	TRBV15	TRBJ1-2	TGTGCCACCAGCAGAGAGCTGGGGGCTAGCTATGGCTACACCTTC	CATSRELGASYGYTF
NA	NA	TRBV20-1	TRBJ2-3	TGCAGTGCTTCGACCGGGGGCACAGATACGCAGTATTTT	CSASTGGTDTQYF
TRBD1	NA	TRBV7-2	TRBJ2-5	TGTGCCAGCAGCTTAGAGACAGGGTTTCAAGAGACCCAGTACTTC	CASSLETGFQETQYF
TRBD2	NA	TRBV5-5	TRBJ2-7	TGTGCCAGCAGCTTGGCCGGGACTAGCGCCTACGAGCAGTACTTC	CASSLAGTSAYEQYF
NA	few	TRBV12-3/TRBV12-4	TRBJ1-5	TGTGCCAGCAGTTTAAAGGGGATTGGAAATCAGCCCCAGCATTTT	CASSLKGIGNQPQHF
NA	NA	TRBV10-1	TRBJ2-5	TGCGCCAGCAGTGAGATGGTGGGATACGGGACCCAGTACTTC	CASSEMVGYGTQYF
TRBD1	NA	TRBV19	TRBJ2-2	TGTGCCAGTACCATTGGACAGGGCAACACCGGGGAGCTGTTTTTT	CASTIGQGNTGELFF
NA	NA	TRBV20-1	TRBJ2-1	TGCAGTGCTAGCCCACCGCACACATACAATGAGCAGTTCTTC	CSASPPHTYNEQFF
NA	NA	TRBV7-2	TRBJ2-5	TGTGCCAGCGGACTGGTTAGGGGAGAGACCCAGTACTTC	CASGLVRGETQYF
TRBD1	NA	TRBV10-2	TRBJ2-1	TGCGCCAGCAGTGAGTTTGGGACAGATTACAATGAGCAGTTCTTC	CASSEFGTDYNEQFF